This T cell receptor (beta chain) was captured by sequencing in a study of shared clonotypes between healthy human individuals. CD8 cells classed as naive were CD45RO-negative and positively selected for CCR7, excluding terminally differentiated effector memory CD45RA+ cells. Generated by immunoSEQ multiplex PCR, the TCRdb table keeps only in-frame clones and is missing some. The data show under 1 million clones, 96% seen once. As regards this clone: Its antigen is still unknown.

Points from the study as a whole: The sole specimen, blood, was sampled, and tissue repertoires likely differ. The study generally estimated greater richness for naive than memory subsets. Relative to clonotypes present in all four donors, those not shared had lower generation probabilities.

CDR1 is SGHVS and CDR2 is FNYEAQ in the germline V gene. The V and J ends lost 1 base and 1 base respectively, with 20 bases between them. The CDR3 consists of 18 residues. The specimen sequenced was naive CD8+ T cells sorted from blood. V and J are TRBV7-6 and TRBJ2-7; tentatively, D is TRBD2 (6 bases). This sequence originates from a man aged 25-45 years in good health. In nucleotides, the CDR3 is TGTGCCAGCAGCTTAGGCCCCGCTAGCGAACCACATTCCTACGAGCAGTACTTC. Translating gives CASSLGPASEPHSYEQYF.